One TCR beta chain is described in this entry. This sample was included in a study of PD-1 blockade in mismatch repair-deficient tumors. PCR or immunohistochemistry showed mismatch repair deficiency in every enrolled patient. Method: immunoSEQ multiplex PCR; TCRdb's copy keeps in-frame clones and lacks some. The data show tens of thousands of clones, about 85% seen once. The V gene's germline CDR1 is SGDLS and CDR2 YYNGEE. V gave up 4 bases and J gave up 3 bases; unmatched junction bases: 6. CDR3 size: 15 residues. This material consisted of peripheral blood, taken 12 weeks after starting pembrolizumab. The receptor was isolated from an adult with mismatch repair-deficient cancer. The rearrangement uses TRBV9 and TRBJ1-5; 8 bases map to TRBD1. For the CDR3, the DNA is TGTGCCAGCAGCCCCGGACAGGGCCTCAATCAGCCCCAGCATTTT. This translates into CASSPGQGLNQPQHF.